This TCR beta chain was identified in a study of T cells after yellow fever vaccination. General study points: Clonotype sharing between CD4 and CD8 compartments was small. The secondary T-cell response peaked on day 5, not day 15, but was weaker.

The TCR cDNA carried a universal primer site and UMIs from 5'RACE template switching. TCRdb passed the 5' RACE reads through MiXCR, listing each CDR3 protein once. The repertoire holds hundreds of thousands of distinct CDR3 sequences, with about 19% as singletons. A note on this clonotype: Its antigen is unknown.

V lost 3 bases, J lost 3 bases, and 2 bases stayed unmatched. The germline V gene has CDR1 DFQATT and CDR2 SNEGSKA (reference sequence). The CDR3 spans 14 residues. This specimen was PBMCs, taken before the yellow fever booster vaccination. The V call is TRBV20-1, the J call TRBJ2-3; 11 bases are a match to TRBD2. The source of this sequence is a young man who received the YFV17D yellow fever vaccine. CDR3 DNA: TGCAGTGCTAGTAGCGGGGGGGCAACAGATACGCAGTATTTT. The encoded protein is CSASSGGATDTQYF.